This T cell receptor (beta chain) was obtained from a study of T cell responses to AZD1222 COVID-19 vaccine (dated by TCRdb to about 2021). Describing the broader study: Because spike-specific TCR depth and breadth did not differ between the two schedules, AZD1222 recipients who got a second dose at roughly 4 weeks were pooled with those who got a second dose at roughly 12 weeks. TCR sequencing was performed for 233 trial participants, of whom some 200 were given two doses of AZD1222 and some 26 were given two doses of MenACWY control vaccine. Enrollment into the trials was organized by age into subgroups of 18-55, 56-69 and 70-plus years, and those subgroups contained about 160, 30 and 59 TCR-sequenced participants, respectively.

The germline V gene yields SNHLY for CDR1 and FYNNEI for CDR2. V loses 4 bases, J loses 5 bases, and the germline ends lie 20 bases apart. CDR3 length: 16 amino acids, cysteine to phenylalanine. The sequence is cut down to CDR3 DNA, 48 bases in frame from base 1. In light of the paper, this sample's time point label describes: baseline before first vaccination. Samples from vaccinated people were obtained from the UK trials COV001 and COV002, which included a single-blind randomized controlled phase 2/3 trial of AZD1222 (ChAdOx1 nCoV-19) in healthy adults. For TCRbeta chain sequencing, PBMC samples were collected from trial participants at day 0 and at day 28 after the second dose. The CDR3 regions of human TCRbeta chains were analyzed by immunosequencing. The authors' pipeline ran thus. Repertoire TCRs were matched against a reference library of SARS-CoV-2-specific TCRs generated with the MIRA antigen-specificity platform. Breadth was defined as the fraction of unique TCRs that were SARS-CoV-2-associated. Depth was defined as the fraction of total T cells that were SARS-CoV-2-associated. Each spike-specific TCR was assigned to its reactive spike region and to a CD4 or CD8 class using the MIRA data. Log10-transformed breadth and depth values were compared by one-way ANOVA with Sidak's multiple comparisons tests. Entries here come from immuneACCESS through TCRdb and include only in-frame sequences with V and J called. Some clones fail to appear in such tables; in the studies checked, an unresolved V gene covers under half of the shortfall, and the cause of the remainder is unknown. V and J calls and clone size are given by that table; D and trimming were obtained from the DNA. Across this sample there are approximately 110,000 clones, with more than 75% seen only once. Of the sample, 9.1% falls within the top ten clones.

General findings and caveats noted by the study authors: CD4 TCRs associated with the vaccine covered the entire spike protein, and the dominant responses were in regions 160-218 and 743-854. After two AZD1222 doses, spike-specific TCR breadth and depth were significantly higher than at day 0 and than in MenACWY recipients. Participants were mostly white British, with more females than males. The authors suggested clonal diversity may have been underestimated. Reportedly, almost half of the unique spike-specific TCRs recognized epitopes lying outside the regions that are mutated in the B.1.351 and B.1.1.7 variants. Because no day 14 peak-response samples were available, repertoires were characterized only after the peak T cell response. In the small 56-69-year group, the increase in depth fell short of significance, most likely because of low power. Only five or six AZD1222 recipients were SARS-CoV-2 seropositive at baseline, limiting conclusions about previously exposed vaccinees.

As regards this clone: Its antigen target is currently unknown. Base qualities were left out, and no much larger clone turns up one base away.

The V and J genes are TRBV2 and TRBJ1-1; there is no confident call for the D gene. The origin of this receptor is an adult in good health. The sequencing used peripheral blood, collected on day 0 of AZD1222 vaccination. This receptor carries the CDR3 CASSVKSAWGRTEAFF. The DNA reads as follows: TGTGCCAGCAGTGTAAAATCCGCCTGGGGAAGGACTGAAGCTTTCTTT.